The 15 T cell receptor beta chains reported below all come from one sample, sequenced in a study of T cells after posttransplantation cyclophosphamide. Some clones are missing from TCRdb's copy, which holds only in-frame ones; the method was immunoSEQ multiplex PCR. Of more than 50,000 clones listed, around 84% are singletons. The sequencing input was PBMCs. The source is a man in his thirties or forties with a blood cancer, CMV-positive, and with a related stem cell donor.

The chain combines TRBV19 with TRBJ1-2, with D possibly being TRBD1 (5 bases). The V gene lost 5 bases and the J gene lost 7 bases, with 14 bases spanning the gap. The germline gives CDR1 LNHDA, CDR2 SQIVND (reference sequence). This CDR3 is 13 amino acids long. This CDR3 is CASSPGGFGGYTF. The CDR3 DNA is TGTGCCAGTAGTCCTGGGGGGTTTGGTGGCTACACCTTC.

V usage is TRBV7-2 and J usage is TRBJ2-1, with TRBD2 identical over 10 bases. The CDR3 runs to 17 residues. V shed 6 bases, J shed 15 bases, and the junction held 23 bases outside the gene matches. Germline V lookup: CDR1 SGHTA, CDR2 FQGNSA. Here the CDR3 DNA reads TGTGCCAGCAGTGAGGGGTGGAGTCTAGCGGGAGAGGTCGTTCGGTTCTTC. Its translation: CASSEGWSLAGEVVRFF.

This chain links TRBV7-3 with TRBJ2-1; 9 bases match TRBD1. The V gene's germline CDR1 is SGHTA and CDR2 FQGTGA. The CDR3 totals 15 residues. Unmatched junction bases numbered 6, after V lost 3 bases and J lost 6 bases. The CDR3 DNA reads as TGTGCCAGCAGCTTGAGGCGGACAGGGGTCAATGAGCAGTTCTTC. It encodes CASSLRRTGVNEQFF. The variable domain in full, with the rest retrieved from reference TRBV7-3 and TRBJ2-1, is GAGVSQTPSNKVTEKGKYVELRCDPISGHTALYWYRQSLGQGPEFLIYFQGTGAADDSGLPNDRFFAVRPEGSVSTLKIQRTERGDSAVYLCASSLRRTGVNEQFFGPGTRLTVL.

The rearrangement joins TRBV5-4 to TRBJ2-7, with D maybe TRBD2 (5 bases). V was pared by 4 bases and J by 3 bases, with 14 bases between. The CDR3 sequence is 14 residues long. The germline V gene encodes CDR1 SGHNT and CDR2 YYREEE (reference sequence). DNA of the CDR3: TGTGCCAGCAGCCCAGCCCTGGGAGACTACGAGCAGTACTTC. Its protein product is CASSPALGDYEQYF.

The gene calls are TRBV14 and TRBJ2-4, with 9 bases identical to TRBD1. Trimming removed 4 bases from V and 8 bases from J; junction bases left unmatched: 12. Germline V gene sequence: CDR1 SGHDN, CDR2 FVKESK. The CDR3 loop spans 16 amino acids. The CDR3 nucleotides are TGTGCCAGCAGCCCTTCCTACACAGGGGGCCACGACATTCAGTACTTC. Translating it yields CASSPSYTGGHDIQYF.

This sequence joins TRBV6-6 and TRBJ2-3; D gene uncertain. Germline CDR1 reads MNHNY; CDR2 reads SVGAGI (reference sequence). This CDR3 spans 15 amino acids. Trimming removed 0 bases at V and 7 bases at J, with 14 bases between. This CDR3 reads CASSYSEVASNTQYF. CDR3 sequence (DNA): TGTGCCAGCAGTTACTCAGAGGTTGCCTCGAATACGCAGTATTTT.

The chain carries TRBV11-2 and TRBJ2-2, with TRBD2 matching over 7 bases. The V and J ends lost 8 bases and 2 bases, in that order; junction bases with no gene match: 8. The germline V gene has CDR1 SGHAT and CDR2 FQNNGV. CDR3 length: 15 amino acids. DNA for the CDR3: TGTGCCAGCCCTCCGGGGGGTGTCAACACCGGGGAGCTGTTTTTT. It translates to CASPPGGVNTGELFF.

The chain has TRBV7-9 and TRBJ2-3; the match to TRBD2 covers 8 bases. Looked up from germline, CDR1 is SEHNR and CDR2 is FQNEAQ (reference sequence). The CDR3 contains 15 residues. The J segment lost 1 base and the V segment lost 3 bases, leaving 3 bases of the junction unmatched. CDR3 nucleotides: TGTGCCAGCAGCTTGGCTAGCGGGCGCACAGATACGCAGTATTTT. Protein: CASSLASGRTDTQYF.

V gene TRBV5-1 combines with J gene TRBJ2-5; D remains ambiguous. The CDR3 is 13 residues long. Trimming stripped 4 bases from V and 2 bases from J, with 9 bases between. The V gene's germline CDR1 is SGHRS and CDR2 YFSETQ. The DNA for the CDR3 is TGCGCCAGCAGCCCTCCAACACAAGAGACCCAGTACTTC. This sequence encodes CASSPPTQETQYF.

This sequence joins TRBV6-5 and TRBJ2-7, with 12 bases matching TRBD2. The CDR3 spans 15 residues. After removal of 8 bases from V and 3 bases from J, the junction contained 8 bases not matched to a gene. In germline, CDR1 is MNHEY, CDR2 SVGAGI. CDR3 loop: CASQRTSGTYYEQYF. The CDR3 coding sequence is TGTGCCAGCCAACGGACTAGCGGGACTTACTACGAGCAGTACTTC.

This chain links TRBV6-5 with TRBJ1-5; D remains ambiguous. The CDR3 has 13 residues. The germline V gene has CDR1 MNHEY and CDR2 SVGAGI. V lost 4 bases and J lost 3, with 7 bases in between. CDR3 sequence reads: CASSWAANQPQHF. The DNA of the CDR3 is TGTGCCAGCAGTTGGGCAGCCAATCAGCCCCAGCATTTT.

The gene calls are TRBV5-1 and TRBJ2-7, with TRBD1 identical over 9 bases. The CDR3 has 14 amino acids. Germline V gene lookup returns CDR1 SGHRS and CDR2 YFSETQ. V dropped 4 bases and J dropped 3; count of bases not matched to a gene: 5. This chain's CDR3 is CASSLRTGDYEQYF. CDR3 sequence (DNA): TGCGCCAGCAGCCTGAGGACAGGGGACTACGAGCAGTACTTC.

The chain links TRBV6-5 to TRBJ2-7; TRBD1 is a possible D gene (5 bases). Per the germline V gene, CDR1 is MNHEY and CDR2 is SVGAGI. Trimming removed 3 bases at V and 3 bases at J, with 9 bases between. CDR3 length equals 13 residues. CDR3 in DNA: TGTGCCAGCAGTTATTCGCAGGGCTACGAGCAGTACTTC. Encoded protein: CASSYSQGYEQYF.

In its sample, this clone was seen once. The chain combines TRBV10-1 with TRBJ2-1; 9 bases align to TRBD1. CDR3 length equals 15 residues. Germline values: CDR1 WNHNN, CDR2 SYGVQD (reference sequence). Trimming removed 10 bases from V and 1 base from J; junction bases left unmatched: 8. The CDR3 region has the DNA TGCGCCACCTCCCCCGGGACAGGGTCCTACAATGAGCAGTTCTTC. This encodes CATSPGTGSYNEQFF.

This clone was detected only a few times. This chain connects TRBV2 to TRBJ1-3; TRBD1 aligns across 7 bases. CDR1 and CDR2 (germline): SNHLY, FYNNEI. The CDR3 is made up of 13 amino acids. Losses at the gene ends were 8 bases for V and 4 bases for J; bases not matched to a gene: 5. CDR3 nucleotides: TGTGCCAGCTCTCAGGGGGAAGGAAACACCATATATTTT. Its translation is CASSQGEGNTIYF.